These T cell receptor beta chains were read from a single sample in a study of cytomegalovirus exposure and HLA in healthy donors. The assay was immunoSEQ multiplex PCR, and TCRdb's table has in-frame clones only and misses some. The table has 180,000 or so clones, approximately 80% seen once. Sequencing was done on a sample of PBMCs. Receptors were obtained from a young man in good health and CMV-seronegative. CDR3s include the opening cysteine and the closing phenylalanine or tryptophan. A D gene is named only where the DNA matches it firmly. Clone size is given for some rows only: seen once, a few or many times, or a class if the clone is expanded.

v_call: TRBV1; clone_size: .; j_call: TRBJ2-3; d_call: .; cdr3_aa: CASSQEDYITADTQYF; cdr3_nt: TGCGCCAGCAGCCAAGAGGACTATATAACGGCAGATACGCAGTATTTT
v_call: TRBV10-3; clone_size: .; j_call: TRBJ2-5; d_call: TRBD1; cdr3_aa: CAIRSRTGGGGTQDF; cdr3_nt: TGTGCCATCAGAAGTCGGACAGGGGGTGGGGGGACCCAGGACTTC
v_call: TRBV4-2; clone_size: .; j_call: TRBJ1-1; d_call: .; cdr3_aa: CASSHQGRTEAFF; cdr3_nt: TGTGCCAGCAGCCATCAGGGGCGAACGGAAGCTTTCTTT
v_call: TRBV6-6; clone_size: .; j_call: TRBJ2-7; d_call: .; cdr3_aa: CASADGVGEQYF; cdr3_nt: TGTGCCAGCGCCGACGGGGTTGGCGAGCAGTACTTC
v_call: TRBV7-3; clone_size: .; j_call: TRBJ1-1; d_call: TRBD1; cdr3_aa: CASSLEPQGSGTEAFF; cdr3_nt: TGTGCCAGCAGCCTCGAACCACAGGGGTCTGGGACTGAAGCTTTCTTT
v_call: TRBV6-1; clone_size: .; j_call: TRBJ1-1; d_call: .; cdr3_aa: CASTPGEGLVFF; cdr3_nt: TGTGCCAGCACCCCGGGAGAGGGGCTGGTTTTCTTT
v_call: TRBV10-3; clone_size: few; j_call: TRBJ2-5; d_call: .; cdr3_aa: CAISEASVATQYF; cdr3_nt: TGTGCCATCAGTGAGGCTAGCGTGGCGACCCAGTACTTC
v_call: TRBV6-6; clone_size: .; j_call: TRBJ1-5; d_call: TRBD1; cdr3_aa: CASTVTGDRRVAQHF; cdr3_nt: TGTGCCAGCACAGTTACAGGGGATCGGCGTGTAGCCCAGCATTTT
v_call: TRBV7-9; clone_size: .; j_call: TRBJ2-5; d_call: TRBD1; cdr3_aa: CASSLGTGRETQYF; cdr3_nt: TGTGCCAGCAGCTTAGGGACAGGGCGTGAGACCCAGTACTTC
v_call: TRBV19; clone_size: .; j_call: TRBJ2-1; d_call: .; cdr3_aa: CASREYNEQFF; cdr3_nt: TGTGCCAGTAGAGAGTACAATGAGCAGTTCTTC
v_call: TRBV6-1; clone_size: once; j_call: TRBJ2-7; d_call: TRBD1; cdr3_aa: CASRGQGAGEQYF; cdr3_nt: TGTGCCAGCAGGGGACAGGGGGCGGGCGAGCAGTACTTC
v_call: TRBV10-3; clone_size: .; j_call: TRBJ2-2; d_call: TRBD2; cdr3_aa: CAITNGGGPGELFF; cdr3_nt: TGTGCCATCACAAACGGGGGGGGGCCCGGGGAGCTGTTTTTT
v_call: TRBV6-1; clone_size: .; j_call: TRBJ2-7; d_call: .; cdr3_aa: CASSVISGSYEQYF; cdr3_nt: TGTGCCAGCAGTGTAATATCCGGCTCCTACGAGCAGTACTTC
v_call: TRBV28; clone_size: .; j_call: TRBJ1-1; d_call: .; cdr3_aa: CASSLLGGSEAFF; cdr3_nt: TGTGCCAGCAGTTTATTGGGGGGTAGTGAAGCTTTCTTT
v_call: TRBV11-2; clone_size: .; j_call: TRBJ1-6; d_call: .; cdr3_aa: CASSPGGSPLHF; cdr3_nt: TGTGCCAGCAGCCCTGGAGGTTCACCCCTCCACTTT
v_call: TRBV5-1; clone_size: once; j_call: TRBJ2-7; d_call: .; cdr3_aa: CASGMGTGPIYEQYF; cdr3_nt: TGCGCCAGCGGGATGGGGACTGGACCAATCTACGAGCAGTACTTC
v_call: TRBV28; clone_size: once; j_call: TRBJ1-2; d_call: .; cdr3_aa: CASLNAGNYGYTF; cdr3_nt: TGTGCCAGCCTAAACGCAGGGAACTATGGCTACACCTTC